The 31 T cell receptor beta chains listed next were all sequenced from one sample in a study of T cell changes during pregnancy in multiple sclerosis. Measured with immunoSEQ multiplex PCR; TCRdb has only the in-frame clones, and not every one. The table lists roughly 64,000 clones, roughly 90% of them singletons, with around 1.3% in the top ten. The sample was peripheral blood, taken in the second trimester of pregnancy. The source of these receptors is a female donor with multiple sclerosis, enrolled in a pregnancy study.

The chain couples TRBV5-8 to TRBJ1-1, with TRBD1 matching 8 bases. Germline V gives CDR1 SGHTS, CDR2 YDEGEE. The CDR3 runs to 15 residues. V shed 2 bases and J 3 bases; nucleotides not matched to a gene: 6. CDR3 sequence: CASSFTGGKDTEAFF. CDR3 nucleotide sequence: TGTGCCAGCAGCTTCACAGGGGGAAAGGACACTGAAGCTTTCTTT. Combining the CDR3 with reference TRBV5-8 and TRBJ1-1 gives the whole variable domain EAGVTQSPTHLIKTRGQQATLRCSPISGHTSVYWYQQALGLGLQFLLWYDEGEERNRGNFPPRFSGRQFPNYSSELNVNALELEDSALYLCASSFTGGKDTEAFFGQGTRLTVV.

The chain recombines TRBV2 with TRBJ1-6, with TRBD1 matching over 10 bases. The germline V gene has CDR1 SNHLY and CDR2 FYNNEI. Trimming took 2 bases from V and 7 from J; bases not matched to a gene: 2. The CDR3 totals 15 residues. The DNA of the CDR3 is TGTGCCAGCAGTGAATTGGGACAGGGGAATTCACCCCTCCACTTT. Translation: CASSELGQGNSPLHF.

The chain couples TRBV5-6 to TRBJ1-2; D is ambiguous. Germline V gene data show CDR1 as SGHDT and CDR2 as YYEEEE. V was shortened by 6 bases and J by 3 bases, with 15 bases between the two germline ends. The CDR3 length is 14 residues. Written as DNA, the CDR3 is TGTGCCAGCACCGCGGTTGGCGTGTACTATGGCTACACCTTC. Its translation is CASTAVGVYYGYTF.

The genes are TRBV19 and TRBJ1-1; D remains unclear. Trimming removed 5 bases from V and 11 bases from J, with 15 bases in between. The CDR3 is made up of 12 amino acids. Germline loops: CDR1 LNHDA, CDR2 SQIVND (reference sequence). CDR3 sequence: CASSDEGAMAFF. Written as DNA, the CDR3 is TGTGCCAGTAGTGATGAGGGTGCCATGGCTTTCTTT.

This sequence joins TRBV5-6 and TRBJ2-1, with 7 bases lining up with TRBD1. V was pared by 4 bases and J by 2 bases, with 3 bases of the junction left unmatched. CDR1 is SGHDT and CDR2 is YYEEEE in the germline V gene. The CDR3 consists of 14 residues. The CDR3: CASSQTGAYNEQFF. The CDR3 region has the DNA TGTGCCAGCAGCCAAACAGGGGCCTACAATGAGCAGTTCTTC.

The genes are TRBV19 and TRBJ1-2; possible D gene TRBD1, 5 bases. The CDR3 is 14 residues long. Deletions cut 6 bases from V and 4 bases from J, with 15 bases between. Per germline, CDR1 LNHDA and CDR2 SQIVND (reference sequence). CDR3 coding DNA: TGTGCCAGTAGCCCCGGGGGGGTTAGCTATGGCTACACCTTC. Its protein product is CASSPGGVSYGYTF.

This clone was recorded only once. J is TRBJ2-1 and V is TRBV11-2; 11 bases are shared with TRBD2. CDR1 SGHAT and CDR2 FQNNGV come from the germline V gene. With 5 bases clipped from V and 4 bases from J, the junction kept 7 bases outside the gene matches. The CDR3 runs 16 residues. Here the CDR3 DNA reads TGTGCCAGCAGCCCTCAGCTAGCGGGGGGTTACAATGAGCAGTTCTTC. It translates to CASSPQLAGGYNEQFF. The full variable domain, with the rest looked up from reference TRBV11-2 and TRBJ2-1, is EAGVAQSPRYKIIEKRQSVAFWCNPISGHATLYWYQQILGQGPKLLIQFQNNGVVDDSQLPKDRFSAERLKGVDSTLKIQPAKLEDSAVYLCASSPQLAGGYNEQFFGPGTRLTVL.

This sequence joins TRBV2 and TRBJ2-1; possible D gene TRBD1, 6 bases. The CDR3 runs 15 residues. The ends were cut back, 5 bases at V and 1 base at J, with 12 bases in the middle. Germline-derived CDR1 and CDR2 are SNHLY and FYNNEI. The CDR3 DNA follows: TGTGCCAGCAGTCCCTTTCAGGGGTCCTACAATGAGCAGTTCTTC. It encodes CASSPFQGSYNEQFF.

The rearrangement uses TRBV6-5 and TRBJ1-2; maybe TRBD1 (5 bases). Trimming took off 0 bases at V and 3 bases at J, with 11 bases between the two ends. The CDR3 runs 15 residues. Germline lookup yields CDR1 MNHEY and CDR2 SVGAGI. CDR3 amino acids: CASSYSIGGDYGYTF. In nucleotides, the CDR3 is TGTGCCAGCAGTTACTCGATCGGGGGTGACTATGGCTACACCTTC.

The chain uses TRBV18 and TRBJ1-1; possibly TRBD1 for D (5 bases). This CDR3 region has 17 residues. The germline V gene has CDR1 KGHSH and CDR2 LQKENI. V dropped 0 bases and J dropped 3 bases, with 17 bases sitting between them. CDR3 DNA sequence: TGTGCCAGCTCACCACCTAGGGGAGGGCCGGGCGACACTGAAGCTTTCTTT. Encoded protein: CASSPPRGGPGDTEAFF.

The genes are TRBV7-9 and TRBJ1-1; D is unresolved. Germline assignment: CDR1 SEHNR and CDR2 FQNEAQ (reference sequence). Trimming removed 4 bases from V and 11 bases from J, with 17 bases in between. This CDR3 is built from 13 residues. The CDR3 is CASSSRDLVWAFF. CDR3 DNA sequence: TGTGCCAGCAGCTCCCGGGATTTAGTTTGGGCTTTCTTT.

This clone was observed once. The CDR3 DNA is TGCGCCAGCAGCCAAAAGCCGGGACACACGGAGACCCAGTACTTC. Translation: CASSQKPGHTETQYF. V is TRBV4-1 and J is TRBJ2-5; possibly TRBD1 for D (6 bases). The ends were cut back, 2 bases at V and 5 bases at J, with 15 bases in the middle. The CDR3 consists of 15 residues. Germline V lookup: CDR1 MGHRA, CDR2 YSYEKL.

V usage is TRBV7-8 and J usage is TRBJ1-4; D gene uncertain. The CDR3 is 14 amino acids. Trimming shortened V by 0 bases and J by 6 bases, and 8 bases separated the two germline ends. Germline CDR1 reads SGHVS; CDR2 reads FQNEAQ. The DNA for the CDR3 is TGTGCCAGCAGCTTAGCGGAGTACGATGAAAAACTGTTTTTT. It translates to CASSLAEYDEKLFF.

The rearrangement uses TRBV6-6 and TRBJ1-5; D not resolved. The CDR3 covers 14 residues. V was trimmed by 4 bases and J by 0 bases, leaving 7 bases between them. From germline, CDR1 is MNHNY and CDR2 SVGAGI (reference sequence). The CDR3 loop reads CASSSTNSNQPQHF. The CDR3 DNA sequence: TGTGCCAGCAGTTCTACCAATAGCAATCAGCCCCAGCATTTT.

The V and J genes are TRBV5-4 and TRBJ1-1, with D unresolved. CDR3 size: 13 residues. The germline CDR1 and CDR2 sequences are SGHNT and YYREEE (reference sequence). V was trimmed by 6 bases and J by 1 base, leaving 10 bases between them. DNA of the CDR3: TGTGCCAGCAACCGTCCGGGGAACACTGAAGCTTTCTTT. This codes for CASNRPGNTEAFF. The variable domain in full, with the rest retrieved from reference TRBV5-4 and TRBJ1-1, is ETGVTQSPTHLIKTRGQQVTLRCSSQSGHNTVSWYQQALGQGPQFIFQYYREEENGRGNFPPRFSGLQFPNYSSELNVNALELDDSALYLCASNRPGNTEAFFGQGTRLTVV.

The genes are TRBV7-6 and TRBJ2-7; possible D gene TRBD1, 5 bases. From germline, CDR1 is SGHVS and CDR2 FNYEAQ. The CDR3 covers 14 residues. V was clipped by 4 bases and J by 0 bases, with 10 bases between them. DNA of the CDR3: TGTGCCAGCAGCTCCAGGGTGAGCTCCTACGAGCAGTACTTC. Translating it yields CASSSRVSSYEQYF.

The V gene is TRBV10-3, the J gene TRBJ2-7; 8 nucleotides align to TRBD2. Germline CDR1 ENHRY, CDR2 SYGVKD. The trim removed 4 bases at V and 4 bases at J, leaving 9 bases unmatched. The CDR3 covers 15 residues. CDR3 amino acids: CAISGLVAGPYEQYF. In nucleotides, the CDR3 is TGTGCCATCAGTGGATTAGTAGCGGGACCTTACGAGCAGTACTTC.

The chain uses TRBV19 and TRBJ2-1; 8 positions match TRBD1. V trimming: 3 bases; J trimming: 8 bases; junction bases outside the gene matches: 9. The CDR3 is made up of 15 amino acids. CDR1 is LNHDA, CDR2 SQIVND, per germline (reference sequence). CDR3 sequence: CASSIRTGSGDEQFF. The CDR3 DNA reads TGTGCCAGTAGTATTCGGACAGGGAGTGGCGATGAGCAGTTCTTC.

This chain connects TRBV27 to TRBJ2-7; TRBD2 matches at 9 bases. V shed 7 bases, J shed 2 bases, and the junction held 9 bases outside the gene matches. Germline CDR1 reads MNHEY; CDR2 reads SMNVEV (reference sequence). The CDR3 runs 15 residues. The CDR3 reads CASILRAGGTYEQYF. CDR3 DNA: TGTGCCAGCATCCTGAGAGCGGGGGGCACCTACGAGCAGTACTTC.

This chain joins TRBV28 and TRBJ1-3; TRBD1 aligns across 7 bases. J gave up 0 bases and V 5 bases, and 7 bases lay outside the gene matches. Germline CDR1 MDHEN, CDR2 SYDVKM. The length of the CDR3 is 16 residues. CDR3 in DNA: TGTGCCAGCAGTCCACCACAGGGGAGCTCTGGAAACACCATATATTTT. Amino acid sequence: CASSPPQGSSGNTIYF.

J is TRBJ2-3 and V is TRBV5-5; 10 bases line up with TRBD2. The CDR3 covers 14 residues. Germline assignment: CDR1 SGHKS and CDR2 YYEKEE (reference sequence). Germline trimming cut 2 bases from V and 14 bases from J; bases unmatched to any gene: 11. CDR3 in amino acids: CASSLAGGSTDPYF. CDR3 bases: TGTGCCAGCAGCTTAGCGGGGGGGTCCACAGACCCGTATTTT.

The chain joins TRBV4-1 to TRBJ2-3; 8 bases are a match to TRBD2. J gave up 2 bases and V 1 base, and 2 bases lay outside the gene matches. The germline gives CDR1 MGHRA, CDR2 YSYEKL. This CDR3 spans 15 amino acids. The DNA for the CDR3 is TGCGCCAGCAGCCAAGGGGGACTAGTCACAGATACGCAGTATTTT. The encoded protein is CASSQGGLVTDTQYF.

The chain employs TRBV7-2 and TRBJ1-5; 7 bases map to TRBD1. The length of the CDR3 is 14 residues. V lost 3 bases, J lost 9 bases, and 8 bases stayed unmatched. CDR1 and CDR2 (germline): SGHTA, FQGNSA. The CDR3 region is CASSLRGQSSPQHF. The CDR3 region has the DNA TGTGCCAGCAGCTTGCGGGGACAGAGCTCGCCCCAGCATTTT.

The count of this clone is one. The rearrangement joins TRBV2 to TRBJ2-4, with D tentatively TRBD1 or TRBD2 (5 bases each). The ends were cut back, 5 bases at V and 7 bases at J, with 15 bases in the middle. Germline V gene data show CDR1 as SNHLY and CDR2 as FYNNEI. The CDR3 contains 14 residues. The CDR3 is CASSKEGPGNIQYF. The CDR3 DNA is TGTGCCAGCAGTAAAGAGGGCCCAGGGAACATTCAGTACTTC.

This clone was picked up one time. The chain employs TRBV28 and TRBJ2-7; tentatively, D is TRBD2 (6 bases). Between the trimmed V and J ends, which lost 5 bases and 2 bases, there was a span of 16 bases. Germline V lookup: CDR1 MDHEN, CDR2 SYDVKM. The CDR3 sequence is 15 residues long. CDR3 nucleotide sequence: TGTGCCAGCAGTCGGCCCGGGACTTGGGCCTACGAGCAGTACTTC. Protein sequence: CASSRPGTWAYEQYF. Full variable domain (rest looked up from reference TRBV28 and TRBJ2-7): DVKVTQSSRYLVKRTGEKVFLECVQDMDHENMFWYRQDPGLGLRLIYFSYDVKMKEKGDIPEGYSVSREKKERFSLILESASTNQTSMYLCASSRPGTWAYEQYFGPGTRLTVT.

The CDR3 loop reads CASRTTGETEAFF. The CDR3 DNA reads as TGTGCCAGCAGGACAACAGGGGAGACTGAAGCTTTCTTT. This chain connects TRBV6-1 to TRBJ1-1; 7 bases line up with TRBD1. After removal of 6 bases from V and 5 bases from J, the junction contained 6 bases not matched to a gene. The CDR3 length is 13 residues. CDR1 and CDR2 from the germline V gene are MNHNS and SASEGT.

The V and J genes are TRBV7-3 and TRBJ2-7; 8 bases are a match to TRBD1. This CDR3 spans 15 amino acids. The junction had 8 bases not matched to a gene; V was cut back by 5 bases and J by 2 bases. Germline V gives CDR1 SGHTA, CDR2 FQGTGA. CDR3 in amino acids: CASSPPGQEAYEQYF. For the CDR3, the DNA is TGTGCCAGCAGCCCTCCGGGACAGGAGGCCTACGAGCAGTACTTC.

The chain links TRBV29-1 to TRBJ1-1; possible D gene TRBD1, 5 bases. This CDR3 contains 13 residues. Germline-derived CDR1 and CDR2 are SQVTM and ANQGSEA. V gave up 6 bases and J gave up 1 base, with 12 bases separating them. CDR3 protein: CSVARQTNTEAFF. CDR3 DNA: TGCAGCGTCGCAAGACAGACGAACACTGAAGCTTTCTTT.

The count of this clone is one. The chain uses TRBV4-2 and TRBJ1-1; D remains unclear. Looked up from germline, CDR1 is LGHNA and CDR2 is YNFKEQ. There are 13 residues in the CDR3. Deletions cut 6 bases from V and 0 bases from J, with 8 bases between. The CDR3 DNA is TGTGCCAGCAGAGCCGTTCTGAACACTGAAGCTTTCTTT. This encodes CASRAVLNTEAFF.

The chain couples TRBV21-1 to TRBJ2-1; whether TRBD2, the table's D call, matches the DNA was not checked. TRBV21-1 counts as a pseudogene. This CDR3 comprises 16 residues. The CDR3 bases are TGTGCCAGCAGCCCTGGGACTAGCGGGGATTACAATGAGCAGTTCTTC. It translates to CASSPGTSGDYNEQFF.

The chain combines TRBV9 with TRBJ2-2; 8 nucleotides align to TRBD2. Losses at the gene ends were 5 bases for V and 5 bases for J; bases not matched to a gene: 8. The CDR3 totals 15 residues. Germline V lookup: CDR1 SGDLS, CDR2 YYNGEE. CDR3 DNA: TGTGCCAGCAGGAGAGGGACGGGGGGGACCGGGGAGCTGTTTTTT. It encodes CASRRGTGGTGELFF.